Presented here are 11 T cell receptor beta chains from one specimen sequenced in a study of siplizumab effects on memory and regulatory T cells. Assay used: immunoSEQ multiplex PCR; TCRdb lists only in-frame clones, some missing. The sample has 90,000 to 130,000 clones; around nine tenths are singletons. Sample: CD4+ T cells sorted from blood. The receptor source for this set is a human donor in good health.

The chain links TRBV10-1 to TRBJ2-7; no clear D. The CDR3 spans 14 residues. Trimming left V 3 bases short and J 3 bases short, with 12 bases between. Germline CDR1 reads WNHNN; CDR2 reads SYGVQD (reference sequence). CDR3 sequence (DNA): TGCGCCAGCAGTGAATCCGGAACGAACTACGAGCAGTACTTC. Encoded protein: CASSESGTNYEQYF.

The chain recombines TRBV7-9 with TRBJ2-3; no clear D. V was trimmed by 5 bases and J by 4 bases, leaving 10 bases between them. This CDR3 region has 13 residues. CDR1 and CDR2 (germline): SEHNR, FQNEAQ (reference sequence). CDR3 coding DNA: TGTGCCAGCAGCGACGGATCCCCAGATACGCAGTATTTT. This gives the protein CASSDGSPDTQYF.

DNA for the CDR3: TGTGCCAGCAGTTTTAGACAGGGTTGGTTAGAGACCCAGTACTTC. The encoded protein is CASSFRQGWLETQYF. The J gene is TRBJ2-5, the V gene TRBV5-6, with TRBD1 identical over 7 bases. Germline V gene lookup returns CDR1 SGHDT and CDR2 YYEEEE. The CDR3 has 15 residues. V lost 5 bases, J lost 4 bases, and 11 bases stayed unmatched.

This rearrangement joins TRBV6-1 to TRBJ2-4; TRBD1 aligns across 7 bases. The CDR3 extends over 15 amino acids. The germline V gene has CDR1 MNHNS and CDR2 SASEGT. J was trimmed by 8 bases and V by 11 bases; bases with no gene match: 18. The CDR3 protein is CAGKTGVESWDIQYF. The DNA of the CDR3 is TGTGCCGGCAAAACAGGGGTAGAGTCATGGGACATTCAGTACTTC.

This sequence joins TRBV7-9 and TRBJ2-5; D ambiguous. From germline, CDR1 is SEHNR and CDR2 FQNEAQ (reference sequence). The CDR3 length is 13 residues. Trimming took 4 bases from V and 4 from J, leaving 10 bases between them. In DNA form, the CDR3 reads TGTGCCAGCAGCTCCACTCGAGCAGAGACCCAGTACTTC. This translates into CASSSTRAETQYF.

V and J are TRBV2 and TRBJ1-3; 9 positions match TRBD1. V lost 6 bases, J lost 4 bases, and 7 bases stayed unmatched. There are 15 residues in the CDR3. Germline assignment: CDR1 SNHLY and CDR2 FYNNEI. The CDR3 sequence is CASRTDRGQGNTIYF. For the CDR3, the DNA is TGTGCCAGCAGGACGGACAGGGGTCAGGGAAACACCATATATTTT.

CDR3 in DNA: TGTGCCAGCAGCTTAAGGGGGAAGTCCTACAATGAGCAGTTCTTC. Translating gives CASSLRGKSYNEQFF. The chain joins TRBV11-2 to TRBJ2-1, with D possibly being TRBD1 (6 bases). V lost 2 bases and J 1 base, leaving 9 bases between the germline ends. From germline, CDR1 is SGHAT and CDR2 FQNNGV. The CDR3 extends over 15 amino acids.

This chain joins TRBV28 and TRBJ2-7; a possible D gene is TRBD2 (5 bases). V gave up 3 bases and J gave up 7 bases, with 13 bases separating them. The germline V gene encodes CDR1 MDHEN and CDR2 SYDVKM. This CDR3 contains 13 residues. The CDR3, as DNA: TGTGCCAGCAGTTTGGGAGCCCCGGGTGAGCAGTACTTC. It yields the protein CASSLGAPGEQYF.

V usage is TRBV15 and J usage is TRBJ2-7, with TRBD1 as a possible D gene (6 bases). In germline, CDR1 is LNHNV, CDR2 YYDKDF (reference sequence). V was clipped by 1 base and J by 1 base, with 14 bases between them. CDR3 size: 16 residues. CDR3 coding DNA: TGTGCCACCAGCAGAGGGGGGCGGTCGGGATCCTACGAGCAGTACTTC. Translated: CATSRGGRSGSYEQYF.

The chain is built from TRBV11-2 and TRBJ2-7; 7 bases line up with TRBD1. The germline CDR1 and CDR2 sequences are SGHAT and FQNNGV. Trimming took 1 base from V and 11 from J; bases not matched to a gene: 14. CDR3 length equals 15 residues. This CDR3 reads CASSLGTQGMRFEYF. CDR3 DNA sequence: TGTGCCAGCAGCTTAGGAACACAGGGGATGAGGTTCGAGTACTTC.

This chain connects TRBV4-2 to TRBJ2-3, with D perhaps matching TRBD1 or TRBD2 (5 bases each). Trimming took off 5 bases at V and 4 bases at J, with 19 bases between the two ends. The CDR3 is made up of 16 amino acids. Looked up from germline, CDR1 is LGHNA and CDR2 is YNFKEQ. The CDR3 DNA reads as TGTGCCAGCAGCAACGGCCGGGACGGCGGGTCAGATACGCAGTATTTT. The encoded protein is CASSNGRDGGSDTQYF.